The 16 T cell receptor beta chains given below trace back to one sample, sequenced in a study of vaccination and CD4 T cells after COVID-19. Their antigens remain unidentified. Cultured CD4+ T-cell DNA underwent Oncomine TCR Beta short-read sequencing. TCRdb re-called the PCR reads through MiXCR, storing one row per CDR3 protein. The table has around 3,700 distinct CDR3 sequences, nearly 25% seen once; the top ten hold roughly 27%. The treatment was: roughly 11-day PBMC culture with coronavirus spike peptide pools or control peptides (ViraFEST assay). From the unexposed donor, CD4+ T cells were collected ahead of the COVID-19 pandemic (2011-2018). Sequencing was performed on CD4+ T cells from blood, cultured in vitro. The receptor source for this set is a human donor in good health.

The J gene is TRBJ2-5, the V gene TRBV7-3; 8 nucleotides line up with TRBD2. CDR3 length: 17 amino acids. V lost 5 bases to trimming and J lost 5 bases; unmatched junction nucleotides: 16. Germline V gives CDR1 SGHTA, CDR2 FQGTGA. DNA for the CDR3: TGTGCCAGCAGCCCAGCGCGGGGGGACCGGCGGCGCGAGACCCAGTACTTC. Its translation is CASSPARGDRRRETQYF. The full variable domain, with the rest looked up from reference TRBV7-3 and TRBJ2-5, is GAGVSQTPSNKVTEKGKYVELRCDPISGHTALYWYRQSLGQGPEFLIYFQGTGAADDSGLPNDRFFAVRPEGSVSTLKIQRTERGDSAVYLCASSPARGDRRRETQYFGPGTRLLVL.

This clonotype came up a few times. The CDR3 region is CSAYPIAGVHNEQFF. The CDR3 DNA sequence: TGCAGTGCTTATCCTATTGCGGGTGTGCACAATGAGCAGTTCTTC. V gene TRBV20-1 combines with J gene TRBJ2-1; the D gene is possibly TRBD2 (5 bases). This CDR3 has 15 residues. V lost 5 bases, J lost 5 bases, and 19 bases lay in between. Germline assignment: CDR1 DFQATT and CDR2 SNEGSKA (reference sequence).

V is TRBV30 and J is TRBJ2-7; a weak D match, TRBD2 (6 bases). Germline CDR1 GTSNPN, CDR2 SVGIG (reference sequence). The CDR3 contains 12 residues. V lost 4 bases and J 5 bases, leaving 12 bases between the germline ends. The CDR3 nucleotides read TGTGCCTGGACCGGGGGAATCCACGAGCAGTACTTC. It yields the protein CAWTGGIHEQYF. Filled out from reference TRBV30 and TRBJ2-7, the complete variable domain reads SQTIHQWPATLVQPVGSPLSLECTVEGTSNPNLYWYRQAAGRGLQLLFYSVGIGQISSEVPQNLSASRPQDRQFILSSKKLLLSDSGFYLCAWTGGIHEQYFGPGTRLTVT.

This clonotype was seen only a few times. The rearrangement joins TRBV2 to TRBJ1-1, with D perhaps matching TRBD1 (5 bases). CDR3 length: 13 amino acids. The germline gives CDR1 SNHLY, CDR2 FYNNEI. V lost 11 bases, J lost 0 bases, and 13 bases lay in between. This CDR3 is CAGMRGVNTEAFF. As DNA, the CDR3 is TGTGCCGGAATGAGAGGGGTGAACACTGAAGCTTTCTTT. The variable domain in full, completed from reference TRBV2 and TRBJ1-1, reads EPEVTQTPSHQVTQMGQEVILRCVPISNHLYFYWYRQILGQKVEFLVSFYNNEISEKSEIFDDQFSVERPDGSNFTLKIRSTKLEDSAMYFCAGMRGVNTEAFFGQGTRLTVV.

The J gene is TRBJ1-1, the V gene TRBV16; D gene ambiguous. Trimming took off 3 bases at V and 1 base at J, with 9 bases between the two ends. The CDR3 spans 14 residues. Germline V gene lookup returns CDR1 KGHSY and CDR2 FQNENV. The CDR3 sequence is CASSQYRENTEAFF. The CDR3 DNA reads TGTGCCAGCAGCCAGTACCGGGAGAACACTGAAGCTTTCTTT. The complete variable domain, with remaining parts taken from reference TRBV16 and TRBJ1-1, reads GEEVAQTPKHLVRGEGQKAKLYCAPIKGHSYVFWYQQVLKNEFKFLISFQNENVFDETGMPKERFSAKCLPNSPCSLEIQATKLEDSAVYFCASSQYRENTEAFFGQGTRLTVV.

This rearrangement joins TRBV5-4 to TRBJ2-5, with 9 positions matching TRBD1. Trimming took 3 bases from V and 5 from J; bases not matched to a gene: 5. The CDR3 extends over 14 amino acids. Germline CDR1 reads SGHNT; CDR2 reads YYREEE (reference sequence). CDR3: CASSSDRGGETQYF. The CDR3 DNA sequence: TGTGCCAGCAGCTCGGACAGGGGAGGGGAGACCCAGTACTTC.

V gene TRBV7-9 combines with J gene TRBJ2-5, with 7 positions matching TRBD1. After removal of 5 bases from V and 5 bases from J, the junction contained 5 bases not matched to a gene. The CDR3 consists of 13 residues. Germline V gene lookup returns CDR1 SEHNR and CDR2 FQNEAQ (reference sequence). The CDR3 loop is CASSRQGRETQYF. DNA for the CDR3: TGTGCCAGCAGCCGACAGGGAAGGGAGACCCAGTACTTC.

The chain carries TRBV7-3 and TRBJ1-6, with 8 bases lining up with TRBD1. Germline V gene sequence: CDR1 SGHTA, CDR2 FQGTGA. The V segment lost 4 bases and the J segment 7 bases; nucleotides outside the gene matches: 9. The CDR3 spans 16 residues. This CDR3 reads CASSSLQGDPNSPLHF. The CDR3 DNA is TGTGCCAGCAGCTCCCTACAGGGGGATCCCAATTCACCCCTCCACTTT.

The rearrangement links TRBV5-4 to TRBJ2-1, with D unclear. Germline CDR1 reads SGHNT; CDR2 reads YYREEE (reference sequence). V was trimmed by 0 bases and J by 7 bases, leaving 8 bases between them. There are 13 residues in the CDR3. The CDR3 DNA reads TGTGCCAGCAGCTTGGCCCAGATAAATGAGCAGTTCTTC. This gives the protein CASSLAQINEQFF.

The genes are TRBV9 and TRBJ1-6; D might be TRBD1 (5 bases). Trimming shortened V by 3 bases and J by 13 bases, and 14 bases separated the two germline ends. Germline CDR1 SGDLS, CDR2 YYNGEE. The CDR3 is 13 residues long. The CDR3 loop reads CASSAVTAGPLHF. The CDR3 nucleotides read TGTGCCAGCAGCGCGGTGACAGCGGGTCCCCTCCACTTT.

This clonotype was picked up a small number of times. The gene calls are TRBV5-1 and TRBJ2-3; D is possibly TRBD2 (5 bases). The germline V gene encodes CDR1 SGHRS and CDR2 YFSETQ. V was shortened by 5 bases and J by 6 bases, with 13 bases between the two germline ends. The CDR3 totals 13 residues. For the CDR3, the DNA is TGCGCCAGCAGGCCCCAGCGGCTGGATACGCAGTATTTT. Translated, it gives CASRPQRLDTQYF.

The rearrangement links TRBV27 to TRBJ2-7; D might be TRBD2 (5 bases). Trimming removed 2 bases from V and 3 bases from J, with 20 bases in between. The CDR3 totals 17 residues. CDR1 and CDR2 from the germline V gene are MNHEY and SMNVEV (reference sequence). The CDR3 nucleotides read TGTGCCAGCAGTTTACGAACCTCCGGGGAGAACCTCTACGAGCAGTACTTC. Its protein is CASSLRTSGENLYEQYF.

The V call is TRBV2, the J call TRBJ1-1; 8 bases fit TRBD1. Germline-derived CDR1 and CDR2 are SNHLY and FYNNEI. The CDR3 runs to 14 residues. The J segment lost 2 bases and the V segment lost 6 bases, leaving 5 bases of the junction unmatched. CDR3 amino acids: CASSRQGINTEAFF. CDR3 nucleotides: TGTGCCAGCAGCCGACAGGGGATTAACACTGAAGCTTTCTTT.

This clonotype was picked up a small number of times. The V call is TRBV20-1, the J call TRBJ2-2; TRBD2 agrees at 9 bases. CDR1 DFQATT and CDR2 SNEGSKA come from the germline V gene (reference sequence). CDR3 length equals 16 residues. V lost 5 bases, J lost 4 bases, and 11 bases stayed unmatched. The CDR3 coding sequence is TGCAGTGCTCCCGGACTAGCGATAAGTGGCACCGGGGAGCTGTTTTTT. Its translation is CSAPGLAISGTGELFF.

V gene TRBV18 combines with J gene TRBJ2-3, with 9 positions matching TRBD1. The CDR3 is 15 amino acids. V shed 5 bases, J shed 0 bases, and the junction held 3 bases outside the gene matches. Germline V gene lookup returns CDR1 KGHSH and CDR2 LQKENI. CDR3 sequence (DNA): TGTGCCAGCTCAGGACAGGGGATTAGCACAGATACGCAGTATTTT. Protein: CASSGQGISTDTQYF.

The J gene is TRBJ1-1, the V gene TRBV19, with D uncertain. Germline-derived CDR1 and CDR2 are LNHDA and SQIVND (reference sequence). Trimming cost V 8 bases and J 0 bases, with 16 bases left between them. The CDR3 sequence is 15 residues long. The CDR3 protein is CASRPPTAMNTEAFF. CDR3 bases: TGTGCCAGTCGGCCCCCGACGGCTATGAACACTGAAGCTTTCTTT.